This T cell receptor (beta chain) is from a study of T-cell reconstitution after alpha-beta-depleted transplantation in children. A TCRbeta library incorporating unique molecular identifiers was prepared. TCRdb re-analysed the PCR reads in MiXCR, keeping a single row per CDR3 protein. The sample has roughly 590,000 distinct CDR3 sequences, around 17% seen once. This clonotype was seen a few times. Germline CDR1 SGHDT, CDR2 YYEEEE. The junction had 8 bases not matched to a gene; V was cut back by 4 bases and J by 5 bases. The CDR3 covers 14 residues. The V gene is TRBV5-6, the J gene TRBJ1-1; TRBD1 agrees at 7 bases. The sample was PBMCs from the stem cell graft donor, taken from the stem cell graft. The TCR originated in a human donor who donated a stem cell graft to a child with acute myeloid leukemia. The CDR3 DNA reads TGTGCCAGCAGCCCGCCGACAGGGTGGACTGAAGCTTTCTTT. Protein: CASSPPTGWTEAFF. Looking up the rest from reference TRBV5-6 and TRBJ1-1 gives the full variable domain: DAGVTQSPTHLIKTRGQQVTLRCSPKSGHDTVSWYQQALGQGPQFIFQYYEEEERQRGNFPDRFSGHQFPNYSSELNVNALLLGDSALYLCASSPPTGWTEAFFGQGTRLTVV.